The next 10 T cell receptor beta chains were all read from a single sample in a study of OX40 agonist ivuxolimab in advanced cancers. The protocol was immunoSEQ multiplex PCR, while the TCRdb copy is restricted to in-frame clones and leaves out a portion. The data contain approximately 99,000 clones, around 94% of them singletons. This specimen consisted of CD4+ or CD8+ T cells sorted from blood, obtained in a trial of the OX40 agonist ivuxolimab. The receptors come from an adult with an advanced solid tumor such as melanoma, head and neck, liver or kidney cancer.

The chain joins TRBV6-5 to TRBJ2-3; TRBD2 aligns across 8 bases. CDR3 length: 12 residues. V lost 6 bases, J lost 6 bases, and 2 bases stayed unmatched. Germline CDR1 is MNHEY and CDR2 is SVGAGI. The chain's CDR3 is CASSPGGDTQYF. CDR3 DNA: TGTGCCAGCAGCCCGGGGGGGGATACGCAGTATTTT.

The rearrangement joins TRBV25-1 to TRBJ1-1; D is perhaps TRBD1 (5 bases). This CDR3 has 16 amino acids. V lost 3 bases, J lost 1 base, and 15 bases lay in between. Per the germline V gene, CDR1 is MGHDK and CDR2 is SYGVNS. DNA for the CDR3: TGTGCCAGCAGTGACCGACGGGGTAGGGGGAACACTGAAGCTTTCTTT. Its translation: CASSDRRGRGNTEAFF.

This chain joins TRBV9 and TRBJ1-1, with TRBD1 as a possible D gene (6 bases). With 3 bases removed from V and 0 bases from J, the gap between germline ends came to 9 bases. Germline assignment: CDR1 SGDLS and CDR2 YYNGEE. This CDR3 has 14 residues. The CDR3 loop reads CASSGGPMNTEAFF. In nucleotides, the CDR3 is TGTGCCAGCAGCGGGGGGCCCATGAACACTGAAGCTTTCTTT.

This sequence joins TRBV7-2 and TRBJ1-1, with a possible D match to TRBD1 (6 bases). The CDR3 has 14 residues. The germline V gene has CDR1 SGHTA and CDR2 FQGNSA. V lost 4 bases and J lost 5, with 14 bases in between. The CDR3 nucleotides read TGTGCCAGCAGCTACGGTGGGGGCTGGACTGAAGCTTTCTTT. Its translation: CASSYGGGWTEAFF.

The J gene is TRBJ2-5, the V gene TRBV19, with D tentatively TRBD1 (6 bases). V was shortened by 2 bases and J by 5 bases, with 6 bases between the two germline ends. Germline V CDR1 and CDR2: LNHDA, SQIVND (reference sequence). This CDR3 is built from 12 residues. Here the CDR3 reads CASSIQGETQYF. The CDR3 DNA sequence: TGTGCCAGTAGTATACAGGGGGAGACCCAGTACTTC.

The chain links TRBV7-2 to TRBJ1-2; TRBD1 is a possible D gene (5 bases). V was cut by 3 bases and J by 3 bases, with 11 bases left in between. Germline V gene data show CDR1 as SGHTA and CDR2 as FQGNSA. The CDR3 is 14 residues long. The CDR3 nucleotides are TGTGCCAGCAGCTTCGAGGGGCGCGACTATGGCTACACCTTC. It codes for CASSFEGRDYGYTF.

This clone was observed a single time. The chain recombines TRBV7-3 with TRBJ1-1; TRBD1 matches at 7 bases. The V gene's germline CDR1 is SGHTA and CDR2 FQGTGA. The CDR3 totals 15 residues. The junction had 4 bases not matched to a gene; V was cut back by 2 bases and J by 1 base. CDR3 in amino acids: CASSLGGGWNTEAFF. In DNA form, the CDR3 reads TGTGCCAGCAGCTTAGGAGGGGGCTGGAACACTGAAGCTTTCTTT. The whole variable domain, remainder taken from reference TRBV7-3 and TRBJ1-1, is GAGVSQTPSNKVTEKGKYVELRCDPISGHTALYWYRQSLGQGPEFLIYFQGTGAADDSGLPNDRFFAVRPEGSVSTLKIQRTERGDSAVYLCASSLGGGWNTEAFFGQGTRLTVV.

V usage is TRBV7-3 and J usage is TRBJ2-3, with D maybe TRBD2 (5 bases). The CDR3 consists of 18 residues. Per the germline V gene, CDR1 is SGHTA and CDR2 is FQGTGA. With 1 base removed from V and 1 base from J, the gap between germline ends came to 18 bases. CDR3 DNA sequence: TGTGCCAGCAGCTTAAAGGTGGGGAGAGCTCGAGGCACAGATACGCAGTATTTT. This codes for CASSLKVGRARGTDTQYF.

The CDR3 loop is CASSESGDEAGLNTEAFF. CDR3 DNA sequence: TGCGCCAGCAGTGAGTCGGGGGATGAGGCCGGATTGAACACTGAAGCTTTCTTT. This rearrangement joins TRBV10-1 to TRBJ1-1; possibly TRBD1 for D (5 bases). This CDR3 has 18 residues. V dropped 0 bases and J dropped 0 bases, with 17 bases sitting between them. CDR1 is WNHNN and CDR2 is SYGVQD in the germline V gene (reference sequence).

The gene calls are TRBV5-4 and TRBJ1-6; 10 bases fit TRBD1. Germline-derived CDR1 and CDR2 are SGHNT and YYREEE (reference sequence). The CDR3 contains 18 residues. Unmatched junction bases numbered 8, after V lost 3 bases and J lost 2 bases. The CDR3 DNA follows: TGTGCCAGCAGCTGGGGCCGGGACAGGGGAACCTATAATTCACCCCTCCACTTT. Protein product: CASSWGRDRGTYNSPLHF.